The T cell receptor (beta chain) described here comes from a study of blood T cell repertoires in COVID-19. CDR3 length: 12 residues. CDR1 is LNHNV, CDR2 YYDKDF, per germline (reference sequence). Trimming pared 5 bases from V and 6 bases from J, leaving 8 bases between. Profiled with immunoSEQ multiplex PCR; TCRdb holds only in-frame clones, not every one. The data show about 150,000 clones, with around 88% seen just once and about 19% held by the top ten. The rearrangement uses TRBV15 and TRBJ2-1, with D possibly being TRBD1 (5 bases). Sequencing input: peripheral blood. This receptor was identified in a woman aged 70-85 years who had recovered from COVID-19. In DNA form, the CDR3 reads TGTGCCACCAGCGGGGCCAGCAATGAGCAGTTCTTC. Amino acids: CATSGASNEQFF.